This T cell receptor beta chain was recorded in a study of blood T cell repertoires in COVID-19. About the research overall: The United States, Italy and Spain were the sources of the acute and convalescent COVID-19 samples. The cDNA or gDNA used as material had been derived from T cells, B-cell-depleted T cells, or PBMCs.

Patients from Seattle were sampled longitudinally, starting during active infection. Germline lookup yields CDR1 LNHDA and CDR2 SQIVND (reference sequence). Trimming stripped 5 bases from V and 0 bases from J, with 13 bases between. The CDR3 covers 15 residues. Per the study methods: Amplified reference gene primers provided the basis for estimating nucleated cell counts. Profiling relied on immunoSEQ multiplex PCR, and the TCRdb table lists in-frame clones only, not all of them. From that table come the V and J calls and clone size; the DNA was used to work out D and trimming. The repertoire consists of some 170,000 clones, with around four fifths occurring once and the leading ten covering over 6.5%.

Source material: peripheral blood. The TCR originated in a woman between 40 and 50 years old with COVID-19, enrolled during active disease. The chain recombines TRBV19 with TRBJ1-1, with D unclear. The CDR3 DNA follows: TGTGCCAGTAGTTGGAGCAGTATCATGAACACTGAAGCTTTCTTT. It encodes CASSWSSIMNTEAFF.